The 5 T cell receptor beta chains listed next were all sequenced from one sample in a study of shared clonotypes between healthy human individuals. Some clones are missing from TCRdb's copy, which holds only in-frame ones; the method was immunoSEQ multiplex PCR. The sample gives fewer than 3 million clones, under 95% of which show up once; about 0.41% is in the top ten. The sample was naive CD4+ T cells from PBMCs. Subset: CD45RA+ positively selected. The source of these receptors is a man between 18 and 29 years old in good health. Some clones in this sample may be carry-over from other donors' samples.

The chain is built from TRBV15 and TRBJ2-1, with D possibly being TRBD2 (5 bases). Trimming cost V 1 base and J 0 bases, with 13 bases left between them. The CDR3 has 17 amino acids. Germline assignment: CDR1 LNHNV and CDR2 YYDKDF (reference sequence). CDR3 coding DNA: TGTGCCACCAGCAGAGTAGGCGCGGGTAGCTCCTACAATGAGCAGTTCTTC. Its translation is CATSRVGAGSSYNEQFF.

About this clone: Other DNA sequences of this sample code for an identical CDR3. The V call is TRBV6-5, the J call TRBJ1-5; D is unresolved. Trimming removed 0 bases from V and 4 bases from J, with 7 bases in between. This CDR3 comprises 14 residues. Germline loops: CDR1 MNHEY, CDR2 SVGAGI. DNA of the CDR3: TGTGCCAGCAGTTACTCGGGAGGAAATCAGCCCCAGCATTTT. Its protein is CASSYSGGNQPQHF.

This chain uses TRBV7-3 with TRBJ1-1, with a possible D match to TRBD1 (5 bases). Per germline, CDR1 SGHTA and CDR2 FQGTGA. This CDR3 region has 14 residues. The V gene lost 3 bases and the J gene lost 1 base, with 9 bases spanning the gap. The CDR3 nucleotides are TGTGCCAGCAGCTTCTATCAGGGGAACACTGAAGCTTTCTTT. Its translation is CASSFYQGNTEAFF.

In DNA form, the CDR3 reads TGTGCCAGCAGTTCTACCCTAGCGGGGTTCTACAATGAGCAGTTCTTC. Protein: CASSSTLAGFYNEQFF. The chain carries TRBV6-5 and TRBJ2-1; the match to TRBD2 covers 9 bases. V gave up 4 bases and J gave up 3 bases; unmatched junction bases: 7. This CDR3 is 16 amino acids long. The germline CDR1 and CDR2 sequences are MNHEY and SVGAGI.

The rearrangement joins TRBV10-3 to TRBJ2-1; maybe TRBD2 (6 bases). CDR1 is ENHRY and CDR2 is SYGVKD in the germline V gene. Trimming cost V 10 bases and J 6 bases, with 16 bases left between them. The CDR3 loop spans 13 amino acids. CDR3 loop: CATRRGRINEQFF. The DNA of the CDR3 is TGTGCCACTCGCCGGGGGAGGATCAATGAGCAGTTCTTC.